This TCR beta chain was documented in a study of blood T cells in healthy people across ages. Findings and caveats of the study: A strong correlation between TCR beta diversity and naive T cell percentage was seen. No one knew whether donors had CMV, which possibly confounded expanded clonotype changes. Higher diversity, along with more naive CD4+ cells, distinguished long-lived donors from aged donors. A roughly linear age-dependent decrease characterized TCR beta diversity per million T cells.

Primers used in a second PCR of roughly 7 to 12 cycles were a sample-barcoded 5' primer and a J-beta primer mix. TCRdb called the 5' RACE reads again in MiXCR, with one record for every CDR3 protein. This table holds over 950,000 distinct CDR3 sequences, roughly 50% found once. Trimming took 0 bases from V and 5 from J, leaving 17 bases between them. Germline lookup yields CDR1 MNHEY and CDR2 SVGEGT. CDR3 length: 17 amino acids. In the case of this clonotype: Its antigen is undetermined.

Sequencing was carried out using blood. The J gene is TRBJ2-1, the V gene TRBV6-2 or TRBV6-3; D is possibly TRBD1 (7 bases). The clonotype comes from a woman aged 60-75 years in good health. CDR3 DNA sequence: TGTGCCAGCAGTTACTCCCCATGGCAGGGGGGCGACAATGAGCAGTTCTTC. Protein: CASSYSPWQGGDNEQFF.